The next 27 T cell receptor beta chains were all read from a single sample in a study of identical twins. Each CDR3 protein is one row after TCRdb ran MiXCR on the 5' RACE reads. The sample comprises roughly 720,000 distinct CDR3 sequences, 15% to 20% of which are singletons, and around 13% rests with the top ten. The sample was also reused in another study, on T cells expressing NK-cell markers.

The sample was PBMCs. Receptors originate from a woman in her late teens or twenties in good health.

A few counts support this clonotype. V gene TRBV12-3 or TRBV12-4 combines with J gene TRBJ2-7, with a possible D match to TRBD1 (5 bases). This CDR3 is 13 amino acids long. V shed 6 bases and J shed 7 bases, with 16 bases lying between them. The CDR3 nucleotides read TGTGCCAGCAGGGTCGACAGTTTTGGAGAGCAGTACTTC. This sequence encodes CASRVDSFGEQYF.

A few counts support this clonotype. This chain uses TRBV7-2 with TRBJ2-1; TRBD2 matches at 7 bases. The trim removed 3 bases at V and 2 bases at J, leaving 4 bases unmatched. The V gene's germline CDR1 is SGHTA and CDR2 FQGNSA. The CDR3 runs to 15 residues. The CDR3 protein is CASSFTGGTYNEQFF. In DNA, the CDR3 is TGTGCCAGCAGCTTCACGGGGGGTACCTACAATGAGCAGTTCTTC.

This clonotype came up a few times. The gene calls are TRBV7-2 and TRBJ2-5; D is possibly TRBD1 (5 bases). Trimming left V 5 bases short and J 1 base short, with 14 bases between. This CDR3 is built from 15 residues. Germline CDR1 is SGHTA and CDR2 is FQGNSA. CDR3 protein: CASSLRQSLQETQYF. The CDR3 DNA reads TGTGCCAGCAGCCTCAGACAGTCCCTCCAAGAGACCCAGTACTTC. Looking up the rest from reference TRBV7-2 and TRBJ2-5 gives the full variable domain: GAGVSQSPSNKVTEKGKDVELRCDPISGHTALYWYRQSLGQGLEFLIYFQGNSAPDKSGLPSDRFSAERTGGSVSTLTIQRTQQEDSAVYLCASSLRQSLQETQYFGPGTRLLVL.

The chain carries TRBV30 and TRBJ2-5; TRBD1 or TRBD2 may be the D gene (6 bases each). CDR3 length: 15 residues. Looked up from germline, CDR1 is GTSNPN and CDR2 is SVGIG (reference sequence). The V end lost 0 bases, the J end lost 3 bases, and 14 bases lay between the germline ends. CDR3 bases: TGTGCCTGGAGTGTAAGGGGGGTCTCGGAAGAGACCCAGTACTTC. As protein: CAWSVRGVSEETQYF.

This clonotype was detected a few times. The rearrangement links TRBV5-1 to TRBJ1-1; weak D call: TRBD1 (5 bases). Trimming shortened V by 4 bases and J by 4 bases, and 20 bases separated the two germline ends. CDR1 is SGHRS and CDR2 is YFSETQ in the germline V gene. CDR3 size: 16 residues. The CDR3 region is CASSVGPWGEGTEAFF. Written as DNA, the CDR3 is TGCGCCAGCAGCGTGGGGCCGTGGGGGGAGGGCACTGAAGCTTTCTTT.

V and J are TRBV20-1 and TRBJ2-3, with D unresolved. Trimming left V 4 bases short and J 0 bases short, with 11 bases between. The CDR3 runs 14 residues. In germline, CDR1 is DFQATT, CDR2 SNEGSKA (reference sequence). CDR3 protein: CSANPGGSTDTQYF. CDR3 bases: TGCAGTGCTAATCCCGGCGGTAGCACAGATACGCAGTATTTT.

The table lists this clonotype with a few counts. J is TRBJ2-7 and V is TRBV20-1, with 8 bases aligning to TRBD2. This CDR3 has 17 amino acids. V was pared by 4 bases and J by 4 bases, with 18 bases of the junction left unmatched. From germline, CDR1 is DFQATT and CDR2 SNEGSKA (reference sequence). The CDR3 spells CSATPPWNSGALYEQYF. Here the CDR3 DNA reads TGCAGTGCTACCCCCCCCTGGAATAGCGGGGCTCTGTACGAGCAGTACTTC.

This sequence joins TRBV7-9 and TRBJ2-5; tentatively, D is TRBD2 (6 bases). Germline V CDR1 and CDR2: SEHNR, FQNEAQ (reference sequence). V lost 7 bases and J 1 base, leaving 13 bases between the germline ends. CDR3 length: 14 amino acids. The CDR3 here is CASTQGGFQETQYF. CDR3 DNA: TGTGCCAGCACCCAGGGAGGTTTCCAAGAGACCCAGTACTTC.

This clonotype was seen only a few times. Mismatch with germline at one junction end may stem from a read error. The chain uses TRBV5-1 and TRBJ2-3; D ambiguous. CDR3 length: 12 residues. Germline values: CDR1 SGHRS, CDR2 YFSETQ. The CDR3 protein is CASSLGALEIHF. CDR3 DNA sequence: TGCGCCAGCAGCTTGGGGGCACTCGAAATCCATTTT.

Only a few counts were recorded for this clonotype. The CDR3 spells CSARTGIGVETQYF. The CDR3, as DNA: TGCAGTGCTAGAACAGGGATCGGTGTGGAGACCCAGTACTTC. The chain uses TRBV20-1 and TRBJ2-5, with D possibly being TRBD1 (6 bases). The CDR3 length is 14 residues. The germline V gene encodes CDR1 DFQATT and CDR2 SNEGSKA (reference sequence). Trimming took 2 bases from V and 5 from J, leaving 15 bases between them.

This chain joins TRBV30 and TRBJ2-1, with D perhaps matching TRBD1 (7 bases). Per germline, CDR1 GTSNPN and CDR2 SVGIG (reference sequence). Trimming stripped 0 bases from V and 3 bases from J, with 12 bases between. CDR3 length: 15 residues. CDR3 DNA sequence: TGTGCCTGGAGTGTACCAGGGGGAGGCTACAATGAGCAGTTCTTC. Its protein is CAWSVPGGGYNEQFF.

The chain joins TRBV27 to TRBJ1-1, with D uncertain. The CDR3 has 11 residues. Germline assignment: CDR1 MNHEY and CDR2 SMNVEV (reference sequence). The V and J ends lost 6 bases and 7 bases respectively, with 9 bases between them. As DNA, the CDR3 is TGTGCCAGCAGGAGGGCGGGTGAAGCTTTCTTT. This gives the protein CASRRAGEAFF.

This clonotype was recorded a few times. The chain recombines TRBV10-3 with TRBJ2-1; 8 nucleotides agree with TRBD2. V lost 10 bases, J lost 9 bases, and 20 bases stayed unmatched. The CDR3 length is 16 residues. Germline lookup yields CDR1 ENHRY and CDR2 SYGVKD. CDR3 loop: CATLSSGSRVGGEQFF. The CDR3 region has the DNA TGTGCCACCTTAAGCAGCGGGAGTAGAGTAGGGGGTGAGCAGTTCTTC.

The V call is TRBV20-1, the J call TRBJ1-2, with D unresolved. The CDR3 spans 15 residues. V dropped 6 bases and J dropped 4 bases, with 21 bases sitting between them. Germline loops: CDR1 DFQATT, CDR2 SNEGSKA (reference sequence). The CDR3 DNA reads as TGCAGTGCGAGGATTGCGGCCATCCTTACCTATGGCTACACCTTC. Amino acids: CSARIAAILTYGYTF.

The chain employs TRBV20-1 and TRBJ2-5, with D tentatively TRBD1 or TRBD2 (5 bases each). Germline V gene data show CDR1 as DFQATT and CDR2 as SNEGSKA (reference sequence). The CDR3 is made up of 15 amino acids. Trimming left V 3 bases short and J 4 bases short, with 18 bases between. The DNA for the CDR3 is TGCAGTGCTAGTAGACCCCGGGGCCTGATAGAGACCCAGTACTTC. Translating gives CSASRPRGLIETQYF.

This chain connects TRBV20-1 to TRBJ2-5; D not resolved. The CDR3 is made up of 14 amino acids. Germline V gives CDR1 DFQATT, CDR2 SNEGSKA (reference sequence). V lost 6 bases, J lost 5 bases, and 19 bases lay in between. The chain's CDR3 is CSALPPRFYETQYF. The CDR3 nucleotides are TGCAGTGCCCTACCCCCACGGTTTTATGAGACCCAGTACTTC.

V usage is TRBV2 and J usage is TRBJ1-1; 7 bases match TRBD1. The CDR3 length is 14 residues. The germline CDR1 and CDR2 sequences are SNHLY and FYNNEI. V lost 2 bases to trimming and J lost 4 bases; unmatched junction nucleotides: 4. The CDR3 DNA reads as TGTGCCAGCAGTGAACCGGCAGGGGGCACTGAAGCTTTCTTT. Residues: CASSEPAGGTEAFF.

In nucleotides, the CDR3 is TGCAGCGTTGAAGATCGCGCTCTCGGTTACGAGCAGTACTTC. This codes for CSVEDRALGYEQYF. The rearrangement links TRBV29-1 to TRBJ2-7; D gene unclear. V was trimmed by 0 bases and J by 4 bases, leaving 13 bases between them. There are 14 residues in the CDR3. Germline V gene sequence: CDR1 SQVTM, CDR2 ANQGSEA.

This clonotype has more than one count but fewer than ten. The chain carries TRBV12-3 or TRBV12-4 and TRBJ2-6; no definite D call. The germline V and J ends were trimmed by 5 bases and 1 base, with 12 bases remaining between them. The length of the CDR3 is 16 residues. The CDR3 spells CASSHHGRSGANVLTF. In DNA form, the CDR3 reads TGTGCCAGCAGTCACCACGGACGGTCTGGGGCCAACGTCCTGACTTTC.

The chain uses TRBV6-5 and TRBJ2-3; 8 bases map to TRBD2. Germline CDR1 MNHEY, CDR2 SVGAGI. After removal of 2 bases from V and 2 bases from J, the junction contained 3 bases not matched to a gene. This CDR3 is built from 15 residues. CDR3 sequence: CASSYVRGDTDTQYF. In DNA, the CDR3 is TGTGCCAGCAGTTACGTGCGGGGGGACACAGATACGCAGTATTTT.

The gene calls are TRBV3-1 and TRBJ2-1; TRBD2 matches at 8 bases. CDR3 length equals 15 residues. The V gene's germline CDR1 is LGHDT and CDR2 YNNKEL (reference sequence). V gave up 4 bases and J gave up 7 bases; unmatched junction bases: 9. CDR3 residues: CASSPTGGGRNEQFF. The DNA for the CDR3 is TGTGCCAGCAGCCCCACGGGGGGGGGGAGAAATGAGCAGTTCTTC.

The chain joins TRBV7-9 to TRBJ2-3; a possible D gene is TRBD1 (6 bases). V dropped 5 bases and J dropped 2 bases, with 20 bases sitting between them. The CDR3 has 17 amino acids. Germline V gene data show CDR1 as SEHNR and CDR2 as FQNEAQ (reference sequence). CDR3 sequence reads: CASSPPGQYRITDTQYF. The CDR3 DNA follows: TGTGCCAGCAGCCCACCAGGACAGTATAGAATCACAGATACGCAGTATTTT.

This chain links TRBV5-1 with TRBJ2-1; D gene uncertain. The V gene's germline CDR1 is SGHRS and CDR2 YFSETQ. Trimming took off 0 bases at V and 8 bases at J, with 12 bases between the two ends. CDR3 length: 14 amino acids. CDR3 sequence reads: CASSLAKAVDEQFF. Here the CDR3 DNA reads TGCGCCAGCAGCTTGGCCAAGGCCGTCGATGAGCAGTTCTTC.

This clonotype was seen a handful of times. V is TRBV20-1 and J is TRBJ2-3, with unresolved D. This CDR3 contains 14 residues. V lost 2 bases and J lost 5, with 14 bases in between. Germline-derived CDR1 and CDR2 are DFQATT and SNEGSKA (reference sequence). The CDR3 here is CSARIFIARDTQYF. The CDR3 DNA is TGCAGTGCTAGAATATTTATAGCTAGAGATACGCAGTATTTT.

This clonotype was found a few times. The chain has TRBV12-3 or TRBV12-4 and TRBJ1-4; D unclear. This CDR3 is 13 amino acids long. V gave up 3 bases and J gave up 8 bases, with 10 bases separating them. CDR3 region: CASSFGFWEKLFF. DNA of the CDR3: TGTGCCAGCAGTTTTGGGTTCTGGGAAAAACTGTTTTTT.

This clonotype was seen only a few times. This chain joins TRBV10-3 and TRBJ1-6; possibly TRBD1 for D (5 bases). V was clipped by 7 bases and J by 7 bases, with 11 bases between them. The germline gives CDR1 ENHRY, CDR2 SYGVKD. The CDR3 spans 13 residues. The CDR3 reads CAINGGENSPLHF. The CDR3 bases are TGTGCCATCAATGGAGGGGAAAATTCACCCCTCCACTTT.

This clonotype was found many times. Written as DNA, the CDR3 is TGTGCCAGCAGTCCCAGACAGGGGGCCTACGAGCAGTACTTC. The encoded protein is CASSPRQGAYEQYF. The V gene is TRBV12-3 or TRBV12-4, the J gene TRBJ2-7; 9 nucleotides line up with TRBD1. This CDR3 region has 14 residues. V dropped 5 bases and J dropped 2; count of bases not matched to a gene: 4.